This T cell receptor (beta chain) was found in a study of T and B cells in COVID-19 patients. Background on the study: Peripheral blood came from COVID-19 patients with active infection or after recovery. Points from the study as a whole: Patients with COVID-19 reportedly showed strongly skewed T cell receptor beta variable and joining gene usage.

From blood, roughly 220-550 ng of genomic DNA served as TRB template. This clonotype was counted many times. The antigen remains unidentified. The CDR3 totals 18 residues. Trimming shortened V by 3 bases and J by 4 bases, and 21 bases separated the two germline ends. Germline V lookup: CDR1 KGHSH, CDR2 LQKENI. TRB rearrangements were amplified by multiplex PCR with BIOMED2 TRB-A/B primers. Each CDR3 protein gets one entry after TCRdb re-called the multiplex PCR reads with MiXCR. Of about 11,000 distinct CDR3 sequences listed, 25% to 35% are singletons. The source is a human donor who had recovered from COVID-19. This chain uses TRBV18 with TRBJ2-2, with no clear D. Sequencing used blood. The CDR3 coding sequence is TGTGCCAGCTCACCGCCCAGGTCTCAGGCTATCATCACCGGGGAGCTGTTTTTT. Amino acid sequence: CASSPPRSQAIITGELFF.